This T cell receptor (beta chain) was recorded in a study of blood T cell repertoires in COVID-19. This clone was counted between two and nine times. Seattle's enrolled individuals joined amid active infection and were then monitored longitudinally. The data were produced by immunoSEQ multiplex PCR, yet TCRdb's version contains in-frame clones alone and is incomplete. The data show 55,000 to 75,000 clones, 55% to 75% seen once. The CDR3 has 11 amino acids. The chain combines TRBV21-1 with TRBJ1-2. TRBV21-1 is labeled a pseudogene. The clonotype comes from a woman in her seventies with COVID-19, enrolled during active disease. Sequencing was performed on peripheral blood. CDR3 nucleotides: TGTGCCAGCAGCCCCCGCGGGAGCTACACCTTC. It codes for CASSPRGSYTF.